A selection of T cell receptor beta chains follows, all from one sample in a study of shared clonotypes between healthy human individuals. Method: immunoSEQ multiplex PCR; TCRdb's copy keeps in-frame clones and lacks some. Of around 620,000 clones in the sample, about 95% are singletons; the top ten hold about 0.11%. Sequences were obtained from naive CD8+ T cells sorted from blood. The source is a woman between 25 and 40 years old in good health. CDR3s include the opening cysteine and the closing phenylalanine or tryptophan. Each record gives: V gene, D gene, clone size, J gene, CDR3 protein, CDR3 DNA. A D gene is named only where the DNA matches it firmly. Expanded clones get a size class; other rows say once, few or many, or leave the size out.

TRBV19,TRBD1,.,TRBJ2-7,CASSLTGAISYEQYF,TGTGCCAGTAGTTTGACAGGGGCGATCTCCTACGAGCAGTACTTC
TRBV27,.,.,TRBJ2-7,CASSLRGLIPYEQYF,TGTGCCAGCAGTTTAAGGGGACTTATCCCCTACGAGCAGTACTTC
TRBV19,TRBD2,.,TRBJ2-7,CASSNREGLYEQYF,TGTGCCAGTAGTAACCGGGAGGGCCTCTACGAGCAGTACTTC
TRBV13,TRBD1,.,TRBJ2-7,CASSGGSVWDRVGYEQYF,TGTGCCAGCAGCGGGGGGTCGGTGTGGGACAGGGTCGGTTACGAGCAGTACTTC
TRBV10-3,.,.,TRBJ2-7,CAISEMVQGAGEQYF,TGTGCCATCAGTGAGATGGTTCAGGGTGCGGGGGAGCAGTACTTC
TRBV27,TRBD1,.,TRBJ2-1,CASRSTGGRFF,TGTGCCAGCAGATCGACAGGGGGTCGGTTCTTC
TRBV6-1,TRBD1,once,TRBJ2-1,CASSEETGVYNEQFF,TGTGCCAGCAGTGAGGAGACAGGGGTCTACAATGAGCAGTTCTTC
TRBV2,.,.,TRBJ1-1,CASSVSFRGRRNTEAFF,TGTGCCAGCAGTGTGTCCTTCCGGGGTCGCCGGAACACTGAAGCTTTCTTT
TRBV6-1,.,.,TRBJ1-4,CASSEFAGFLEKLFF,TGTGCCAGCAGTGAATTCGCCGGATTTCTCGAAAAACTGTTTTTT
TRBV9,.,.,TRBJ1-5,CASSVDGGDNQPQHF,TGTGCCAGCAGCGTAGATGGGGGGGACAATCAGCCCCAGCATTTT
TRBV5-5,TRBD1,.,TRBJ1-2,CASSLNGWTGESYTF,TGTGCCAGCAGCTTGAATGGTTGGACAGGGGAGAGCTACACCTTC
TRBV7-8,.,.,TRBJ2-7,CASNRDPDFDEQYF,TGTGCCAGTAACCGGGACCCAGATTTCGACGAGCAGTACTTC
TRBV5-6,TRBD2,once,TRBJ2-2,CASSLGGREGRAGELFF,TGTGCCAGCAGCTTGGGCGGTCGGGAGGGCCGCGCCGGGGAGCTGTTTTTT
TRBV6-1,.,.,TRBJ2-2,CASSLTGYGGELFF,TGTGCCAGCAGTCTAACAGGGTATGGCGGGGAGCTGTTTTTT
TRBV9,.,.,TRBJ2-2,CASSTQGEPGELFF,TGTGCCAGCAGCACCCAAGGGGAGCCCGGGGAGCTGTTTTTT
TRBV27,.,.,TRBJ1-1,CASSLGGGTEAFF,TGTGCCAGCAGTTTAGGGGGCGGGACTGAAGCTTTCTTT
TRBV2,.,.,TRBJ1-5,CASSETGQNQPQHF,TGTGCCAGCAGTGAAACGGGCCAGAATCAGCCCCAGCATTTT
TRBV29-1,.,.,TRBJ2-2,CSVVEVNTGELFF,TGCAGCGTTGTCGAAGTTAACACCGGGGAGCTGTTTTTT
TRBV28,TRBD1,.,TRBJ2-7,CASSFPDRGYEQYF,TGTGCCAGCAGTTTCCCAGACAGGGGCTACGAGCAGTACTTC
TRBV29-1,.,.,TRBJ2-1,CSAHGPLAVSYNEQFF,TGCAGCGCCCACGGTCCCCTGGCGGTCTCCTACAATGAGCAGTTCTTC
TRBV5-6,.,.,TRBJ2-7,CASSFAGVEQYF,TGTGCCAGCAGCTTCGCCGGAGTGGAGCAGTACTTC
TRBV6-5,.,.,TRBJ2-2,CASSPHPNTGELFF,TGTGCCAGCAGTCCTCATCCGAACACCGGGGAGCTGTTTTTT
TRBV6-1,.,.,TRBJ2-7,CASRDQGAVSYEQYF,TGTGCCAGCAGAGACCAGGGAGCCGTCTCCTACGAGCAGTACTTC
TRBV5-8,.,.,TRBJ1-5,CASSLDVKGKGQPQHF,TGTGCCAGCAGCTTGGATGTTAAGGGGAAGGGACAGCCCCAGCATTTT
TRBV27,TRBD1,.,TRBJ2-7,CASTPYRGRFSYEQYF,TGTGCCAGCACCCCTTACAGGGGTCGTTTCTCCTACGAGCAGTACTTC
TRBV6-6,.,.,TRBJ1-6,CASSHPGDTIRSPLHF,TGTGCCAGCAGCCATCCCGGGGACACCATTCGTTCACCCCTCCACTTT
TRBV19,TRBD2,.,TRBJ2-1,CASSTHPGTSGHQTSYNEQFF,TGTGCCAGTAGTACCCATCCCGGGACTAGCGGCCATCAGACCTCCTACAATGAGCAGTTCTTC
TRBV11-2,.,.,TRBJ1-6,CASSRGDAPPLHF,TGTGCCAGCAGTCGAGGGGACGCCCCACCCCTCCACTTT
TRBV18,.,.,TRBJ1-5,CASSKQARGQPQHF,TGTGCCAGCTCAAAACAGGCGAGGGGTCAGCCCCAGCATTTT
TRBV7-9,TRBD1,.,TRBJ1-3,CASSAGQGARNTIYF,TGTGCCAGCAGCGCCGGACAGGGGGCAAGAAACACCATATATTTT
TRBV4-1,.,.,TRBJ2-1,CASSQEGAYAYNEQFF,TGCGCCAGCAGCCAAGAAGGGGCGTATGCCTACAATGAGCAGTTCTTC
TRBV5-1,.,.,TRBJ2-1,CASTPRGTNEQFF,TGCGCCAGCACCCCGCGAGGGACCAATGAGCAGTTCTTC
TRBV5-4,.,.,TRBJ2-7,CASSSIAEQYF,TGTGCCAGCAGCAGCATCGCGGAGCAGTACTTC
TRBV29-1,.,.,TRBJ2-3,CSALADTQYF,TGCAGCGCCTTAGCAGATACGCAGTATTTT
TRBV4-2,.,.,TRBJ1-2,CASSHESRSTGGYTF,TGTGCCAGCAGCCACGAATCCCGGTCGACCGGTGGCTACACCTTC
TRBV7-3,.,.,TRBJ2-3,CASSLTVGTRDTQYF,TGTGCCAGCAGCTTAACGGTGGGCACCCGGGATACGCAGTATTTT
TRBV19,.,once,TRBJ2-3,CASSIDYRGPTDTQYF,TGTGCCAGTAGTATAGATTACCGGGGGCCCACAGATACGCAGTATTTT
TRBV19,TRBD1,.,TRBJ2-7,CASGQGTYYEQYF,TGTGCCAGCGGACAGGGGACCTACTACGAGCAGTACTTC
TRBV19,.,.,TRBJ2-2,CASSISSGNGELFF,TGTGCCAGTAGTATTTCGTCAGGGAACGGGGAGCTGTTTTTT
TRBV27,.,.,TRBJ2-7,CASSGDVGGRYEQYF,TGTGCCAGCAGCGGGGACGTCGGGGGGCGTTACGAGCAGTACTTC
TRBV7-9,.,.,TRBJ2-1,CASSPPGSGEQFF,TGTGCCAGCAGCCCCCCAGGATCGGGAGAGCAGTTCTTC
TRBV2,TRBD2,.,TRBJ2-5,CASSEVRVAGTEGETQYF,TGTGCCAGCAGTGAAGTTCGAGTAGCGGGAACGGAGGGAGAGACCCAGTACTTC